The 5 T cell receptor beta chains given below trace back to one sample, sequenced in a study of somatic mutations in cytotoxic T cells in rheumatoid arthritis. Here immunoSEQ multiplex PCR was the method, and the copy in TCRdb shows in-frame clones only, minus some. The table shows under 3,000 clones, with about three quarters occurring only once. Material: CD8+ T cells sorted from blood. Source of these receptors: a man aged 65 to 85 with rheumatoid arthritis.

V usage is TRBV7-6 and J usage is TRBJ2-1; 7 bases map to TRBD2. The CDR3 loop spans 13 amino acids. Unmatched junction bases numbered 4, after V lost 5 bases and J lost 6 bases. In germline, CDR1 is SGHVS, CDR2 FNYEAQ. The CDR3 coding sequence is TGTGCCAGCAGCGAGACTAGCCGCAATGAGCAGTTCTTC. Its translation: CASSETSRNEQFF.

This clone has only one observation. The chain has TRBV6-5 and TRBJ1-2; D not resolved. Trimming left V 7 bases short and J 3 bases short, with 9 bases between. This CDR3 has 12 amino acids. CDR1 is MNHEY, CDR2 SVGAGI, per germline. The chain's CDR3 is CASNSGDYGYTF. The CDR3 nucleotides read TGTGCCAGCAATAGCGGGGACTATGGCTACACCTTC.

The chain is built from TRBV5-1 and TRBJ2-2; 7 bases line up with TRBD1. Germline trimming cut 4 bases from V and 2 bases from J; bases unmatched to any gene: 8. Germline-derived CDR1 and CDR2 are SGHRS and YFSETQ. The CDR3 is 16 residues long. The CDR3 here is CASSEQGPGNTGELFF. The CDR3 coding sequence is TGCGCCAGCAGCGAACAGGGGCCAGGTAACACCGGGGAGCTGTTTTTT. Drawing the rest from reference TRBV5-1 and TRBJ2-2, the complete variable domain is KAGVTQTPRYLIKTRGQQVTLSCSPISGHRSVSWYQQTPGQGLQFLFEYFSETQRNKGNFPGRFSGRQFSNSRSEMNVSTLELGDSALYLCASSEQGPGNTGELFFGEGSRLTVL.

The chain is built from TRBV7-2 and TRBJ2-7; 9 nucleotides line up with TRBD2. The CDR3 length is 17 residues. The ends lost 4 bases at V and 3 bases at J; junction bases unmatched: 13. Germline V gene data show CDR1 as SGHTA and CDR2 as FQGNSA. The CDR3 sequence: CASSSHSPSGDLYEQYF. The CDR3, as DNA: TGTGCCAGCAGCTCCCACTCGCCTAGCGGGGACCTCTACGAGCAGTACTTC.

The chain is built from TRBV7-9 and TRBJ2-7; D is uncertain. Trimming took off 5 bases at V and 6 bases at J, with 11 bases between the two ends. This CDR3 is built from 12 residues. Germline V gene lookup returns CDR1 SEHNR and CDR2 FQNEAQ (reference sequence). The CDR3 nucleotides read TGTGCCAGCAGCCAGAGGTTACCCGAGCAGTACTTC. It yields the protein CASSQRLPEQYF.